One sample yielded the 6 T cell receptor beta chains listed below, sequenced in a study of shared clonotypes between healthy human individuals. Repertoires were generated with immunoSEQ multiplex PCR, while TCRdb's copy carries only in-frame clones and drops some. Of around 600,000 clones detected, 95% appear once; the ten largest clones hold over 0.09%. Naive CD8 cells lacked CD45RO and underwent positive selection for CCR7, leaving out terminally differentiated effector memory CD45RA+ cells. The sample taken for sequencing was naive CD8+ T cells sorted from blood. The receptors were sampled from a woman aged 25 to 45 in good health.

This chain joins TRBV28 and TRBJ2-5; D not certain. Germline-derived CDR1 and CDR2 are MDHEN and SYDVKM. The V and J ends lost 3 bases and 4 bases respectively, with 6 bases between them. CDR3 length: 12 amino acids. The CDR3 coding sequence is TGTGCCAGCAGTTTTAACAGAGAGACCCAGTACTTC. It yields the protein CASSFNRETQYF. The whole variable domain, remainder taken from reference TRBV28 and TRBJ2-5, is DVKVTQSSRYLVKRTGEKVFLECVQDMDHENMFWYRQDPGLGLRLIYFSYDVKMKEKGDIPEGYSVSREKKERFSLILESASTNQTSMYLCASSFNRETQYFGPGTRLLVL.

This chain uses TRBV6-7 with TRBJ2-4; 7 bases match TRBD1. TRBV6-7 is marked as an open reading frame, function uncertain. The junction had 12 bases not matched to a gene; V was cut back by 4 bases and J by 0 bases. The CDR3 loop spans 18 amino acids. CDR3 nucleotide sequence: TGTGCCAGCAGTTGGCCGGGACAGCTTATACTAGCCAAAAACATTCAGTACTTC. This encodes CASSWPGQLILAKNIQYF.

V and J are TRBV7-9 and TRBJ1-5; D is uncertain. V lost 1 base and J lost 9, with 7 bases in between. CDR1 and CDR2 from the germline V gene are SEHNR and FQNEAQ (reference sequence). The CDR3 is 12 residues long. DNA for the CDR3: TGTGCCAGCAGCTTAGAAGGGAGGCCCCAGCATTTT. Encoded protein: CASSLEGRPQHF.

J is TRBJ2-7 and V is TRBV5-6, with D possibly matching TRBD2 (6 bases). The CDR3 sequence is 15 residues long. CDR1 and CDR2 from the germline V gene are SGHDT and YYEEEE. V lost 4 bases, J lost 4 bases, and 18 bases lay in between. The CDR3, as DNA: TGTGCCAGCAGCCAGGGTGGGGAGGCCGAATACGAGCAGTACTTC. Protein product: CASSQGGEAEYEQYF.

The chain recombines TRBV5-1 with TRBJ2-7, with 8 bases aligning to TRBD2. From germline, CDR1 is SGHRS and CDR2 YFSETQ. The CDR3 is made up of 14 amino acids. J was trimmed by 7 bases and V by 4 bases; bases with no gene match: 10. The CDR3 DNA follows: TGCGCCAGCAGCGCGAGCGGGAGAGTAAGGGAGCAGTACTTC. It yields the protein CASSASGRVREQYF.

The J gene is TRBJ1-1, the V gene TRBV21-1. TRBV21-1 is reported as a pseudogene. The CDR3 is made up of 14 amino acids. CDR3: CASSKVGVNTEAFF. In DNA form, the CDR3 reads TGTGCCAGCAGCAAAGTCGGGGTGAACACTGAAGCTTTCTTT.